This T cell receptor beta chain was identified during a study of chemoradiotherapy in HPV16-positive cancers. Overall study findings and caveats: During treatment, candidate HPV-specific clones and E7-related motifs expanded in tumor.

Germline trimming cut 3 bases from V and 3 bases from J; bases unmatched to any gene: 12. The CDR3 is made up of 17 amino acids. CDR1 LNHDA and CDR2 SQIVND come from the germline V gene (reference sequence). About this clone itself: Antigen: not known.

Assay: immunoSEQ multiplex PCR; the TCRdb copy retains only in-frame clones and omits some. This sample has fewer than 8,000 clones, with less than 90% found just once. The sequence was collected from a human donor with HPV-associated anogenital cancer. The gene calls are TRBV19 and TRBJ2-7; 9 bases agree with TRBD1. Sampling was carried out from a patient who underwent chemoradiotherapy. Here the CDR3 reads CASSMGPGQGFDYEQYF. Here the CDR3 DNA reads TGTGCCAGTAGTATGGGCCCGGGACAGGGCTTCGACTACGAGCAGTACTTC.